Each of the 18 T cell receptor beta chains below was sequenced from the same sample in a study of PD-1 blockade in classical Hodgkin lymphoma. Profiling relied on immunoSEQ multiplex PCR, and the TCRdb table lists in-frame clones only, not all of them. This sample has about 94,000 clones, with approximately 92% found just once. All patients relapsed after autologous stem cell transplantation, and brentuximab vedotin exposure varied. The specimen comprised peripheral blood mononuclear cells (PBMCs), sampled before the second cycle of nivolumab. These receptors all stem from a human donor with classical Hodgkin lymphoma.

The gene calls are TRBV27 and TRBJ2-7, with D unclear. CDR3 size: 14 residues. Germline V gives CDR1 MNHEY, CDR2 SMNVEV (reference sequence). The V and J ends lost 2 bases and 3 bases respectively, with 11 bases between them. In DNA, the CDR3 is TGTGCCAGCAGTTTAGGGGTCTGGGGCTACGAGCAGTACTTC. It specifies CASSLGVWGYEQYF.

The chain combines TRBV5-1 with TRBJ2-1, with D possibly being TRBD2 (6 bases). Between the trimmed V and J ends, which lost 0 bases and 3 bases, there was a span of 13 bases. Germline V CDR1 and CDR2: SGHRS, YFSETQ. The CDR3 runs to 16 residues. CDR3 protein: CASSLAITDYYNEQFF. The CDR3 DNA is TGCGCCAGCAGCTTGGCCATAACGGACTACTACAATGAGCAGTTCTTC.

This clone occurred once. The gene calls are TRBV5-4 and TRBJ2-1; D unresolved. Germline CDR1 SGHNT, CDR2 YYREEE (reference sequence). V lost 0 bases and J 8 bases, leaving 3 bases between the germline ends. This CDR3 is 11 amino acids long. CDR3 nucleotides: TGTGCCAGCAGCTTGGTCGATGAGCAGTTCTTC. Protein: CASSLVDEQFF.

This clone was picked up one time. V usage is TRBV27 and J usage is TRBJ1-2; D is undetermined. Germline CDR1 reads MNHEY; CDR2 reads SMNVEV (reference sequence). The CDR3 runs 13 residues. The ends were cut back, 3 bases at V and 2 bases at J, with 7 bases in the middle. CDR3 amino acids: CASSFTGNYGYTF. CDR3 nucleotide sequence: TGTGCCAGCAGTTTTACCGGGAACTATGGCTACACCTTC.

The V and J genes are TRBV4-1 and TRBJ2-3; D is unclear. Trimming took 3 bases from V and 6 from J, leaving 10 bases between them. Germline CDR1 is MGHRA and CDR2 is YSYEKL. This CDR3 is 13 amino acids long. CDR3 sequence reads: CASSHPLSDTQYF. CDR3 nucleotides: TGCGCCAGCAGCCATCCTCTTTCGGATACGCAGTATTTT.

This clone was detected only a few times. This CDR3 reads CSVAPGETGELFF. The CDR3 bases are TGCAGCGTTGCTCCTGGGGAGACCGGGGAGCTGTTTTTT. The genes are TRBV29-1 and TRBJ2-2; D possibly corresponds to TRBD2 (5 bases). Trimming took off 4 bases at V and 5 bases at J, with 11 bases between the two ends. The CDR3 length is 13 residues. The germline CDR1 and CDR2 sequences are SQVTM and ANQGSEA.

This sequence joins TRBV5-6 and TRBJ2-7; TRBD2 is a possible D gene (6 bases). Trimming left V 2 bases short and J 2 bases short, with 20 bases between. Germline V CDR1 and CDR2: SGHDT, YYEEEE. CDR3 size: 17 residues. Here the CDR3 reads CASSFFGAGQPTYEQYF. The CDR3 region has the DNA TGTGCCAGCAGCTTTTTTGGGGCGGGGCAGCCCACCTACGAGCAGTACTTC.

This chain links TRBV7-6 with TRBJ2-2; maybe TRBD2 (5 bases). Germline CDR1 reads SGHVS; CDR2 reads FNYEAQ. V lost 5 bases and J lost 2, with 9 bases in between. This CDR3 comprises 14 residues. The CDR3: CASSATRNTGELFF. CDR3 DNA: TGTGCCAGCAGCGCAACTAGAAACACCGGGGAGCTGTTTTTT.

The chain's CDR3 is CASSLFSNQPQHF. CDR3 bases: TGTGCCAGCAGCTTGTTTAGCAATCAGCCCCAGCATTTT. The chain employs TRBV5-5 and TRBJ1-5; D gene uncertain. The V and J ends lost 1 base and 0 bases respectively, with 2 bases between them. CDR3 length equals 13 residues. Germline assignment: CDR1 SGHKS and CDR2 YYEKEE (reference sequence).

The genes are TRBV7-2 and TRBJ1-1; D unresolved. The CDR3 runs 13 residues. Trimming took 5 bases from V and 1 from J, leaving 8 bases between them. Germline loops: CDR1 SGHTA, CDR2 FQGNSA. The CDR3 is CASSKQWNTEAFF. The DNA for the CDR3 is TGTGCCAGCAGCAAACAGTGGAACACTGAAGCTTTCTTT. The full variable domain, in which reference TRBV7-2 and TRBJ1-1 provide the parts outside the CDR3, is GAGVSQSPSNKVTEKGKDVELRCDPISGHTALYWYRQSLGQGLEFLIYFQGNSAPDKSGLPSDRFSAERTGGSVSTLTIQRTQQEDSAVYLCASSKQWNTEAFFGQGTRLTVV.

The rearrangement joins TRBV10-3 to TRBJ2-1; D is ambiguous. V lost 1 base and J 3 bases, leaving 10 bases between the germline ends. CDR1 is ENHRY, CDR2 SYGVKD, per germline. The CDR3 spans 15 residues. In DNA, the CDR3 is TGTGCCATCAGTGAGTGGAAGGGCTTCTACAATGAGCAGTTCTTC. Its translation is CAISEWKGFYNEQFF.

The V call is TRBV2, the J call TRBJ2-1; unclear D gene. The CDR3 is 14 residues long. The germline CDR1 and CDR2 sequences are SNHLY and FYNNEI. V lost 7 bases to trimming and J lost 4 bases, with 14 bases between them. The CDR3 loop is CASTGQWLYNEQFF. The CDR3 DNA reads TGTGCCAGCACCGGGCAGTGGCTATACAATGAGCAGTTCTTC.

The chain couples TRBV27 to TRBJ2-1; TRBD2 aligns across 9 bases. Looked up from germline, CDR1 is MNHEY and CDR2 is SMNVEV (reference sequence). V gave up 2 bases and J gave up 9 bases; unmatched junction bases: 8. The CDR3 is 15 residues long. CDR3 nucleotides: TGTGCCAGCAGTTTAGTTGCGGGAGGGCCCCGTGAGCAGTTCTTC. This encodes CASSLVAGGPREQFF.

The chain couples TRBV6-1 to TRBJ2-5, with D hard to call. Germline CDR1 reads MNHNS; CDR2 reads SASEGT. The CDR3 runs to 14 residues. The ends were cut back, 0 bases at V and 3 bases at J, with 8 bases in the middle. The CDR3, as DNA: TGTGCCAGCAGTGAAGCGGGCAAAGAAGAGACCCAGTACTTC. Its protein is CASSEAGKEETQYF.

This clone is medium-sized (0.01 to 0.1%) within its sample. This chain uses TRBV10-3 with TRBJ1-4; possible D gene TRBD1, 6 bases. This CDR3 comprises 17 residues. Germline V gene sequence: CDR1 ENHRY, CDR2 SYGVKD. V was shortened by 3 bases and J by 0 bases, with 14 bases between the two germline ends. The CDR3 sequence: CAISDRAAGATNEKLFF. In DNA form, the CDR3 reads TGTGCCATCAGTGACCGGGCTGCAGGGGCAACTAATGAAAAACTGTTTTTT.

V is TRBV14 and J is TRBJ2-5, with D possibly matching TRBD2 (5 bases). CDR3 length: 16 amino acids. In germline, CDR1 is SGHDN, CDR2 FVKESK. Deletions cut 3 bases from V and 2 bases from J, with 16 bases between. The CDR3 DNA follows: TGTGCCAGCAGCCACGAAGAGGGTAACCTGCAAGAGACCCAGTACTTC. Protein: CASSHEEGNLQETQYF.

The chain joins TRBV12-5 to TRBJ1-1; 10 bases fit TRBD1. V lost 0 bases, J lost 1 base, and 8 bases stayed unmatched. CDR1 and CDR2 from the germline V gene are LGHNT and FRNRAP. There are 18 residues in the CDR3. Here the CDR3 reads CASGLVLGQGGQNTEAFF. The CDR3 nucleotides read TGTGCTAGTGGTTTGGTCTTAGGACAGGGGGGACAGAACACTGAAGCTTTCTTT.

The rearrangement uses TRBV7-6 and TRBJ2-2; tentative D call: TRBD2 (6 bases). CDR1 and CDR2 (germline): SGHVS, FNYEAQ. Trimming took off 1 base at V and 7 bases at J, with 16 bases between the two ends. This CDR3 comprises 16 residues. DNA for the CDR3: TGTGCCAGCAGCTTAGGCGGGGTCGGTGGTAACGGGGAGCTGTTTTTT. Protein: CASSLGGVGGNGELFF.